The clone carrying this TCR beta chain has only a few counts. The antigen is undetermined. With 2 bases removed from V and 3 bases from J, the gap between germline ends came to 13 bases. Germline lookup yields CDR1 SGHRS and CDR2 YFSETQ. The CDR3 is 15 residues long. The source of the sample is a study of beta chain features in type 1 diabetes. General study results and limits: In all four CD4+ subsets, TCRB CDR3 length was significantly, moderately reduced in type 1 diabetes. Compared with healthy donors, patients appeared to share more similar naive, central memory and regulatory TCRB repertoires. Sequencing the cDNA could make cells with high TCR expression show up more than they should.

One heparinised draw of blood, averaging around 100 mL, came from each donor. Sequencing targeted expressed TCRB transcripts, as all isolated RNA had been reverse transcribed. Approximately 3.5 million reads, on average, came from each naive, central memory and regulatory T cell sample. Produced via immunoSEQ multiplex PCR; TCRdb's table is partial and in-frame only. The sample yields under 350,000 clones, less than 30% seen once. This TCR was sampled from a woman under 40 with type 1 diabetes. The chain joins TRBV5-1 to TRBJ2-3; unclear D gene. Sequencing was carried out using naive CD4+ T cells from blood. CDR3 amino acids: CASSLWAMVTDTQYF. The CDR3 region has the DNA TGCGCCAGCAGCTTATGGGCCATGGTGACAGATACGCAGTATTTT.